This passage covers 11 T cell receptor beta chains from one sample sequenced in a study of regulatory T cells in long-lasting Graves disease (dated by TCRdb to the early 2020s). The meaning of the sample's time point label: persistent/refractory GD, antithyroid drugs over 5 years with positive TRAb. For both TCR sequencing and RNA sequencing, RNA was extracted from PBMCs using TRIzol. Library preparation was by multiplex PCR. Sequencer: Illumina HiSeq 4000. iRepertoire HTBI primers and Arm-PCR amplification of CDR3 regions were used to construct TCR beta libraries. TCRdb reran the public reads through fastp at Q25 and MiXCR, keeping productive beta chains. Each CDR3 protein gets just one entry, which takes the most common genes and DNA from the rows behind it. In this sample the table shows about 310,000 distinct CDR3 sequences, 22% of which occur a single time. Together, the top ten hold about 61% of the sample.

The specimen comprised peripheral blood mononuclear cells (PBMCs), sampled when the disease was refractory, from a patient treated with antithyroid drugs. These receptors all come from a female donor with Graves disease.

In this sample, this clonotype turned up many times. The chain has TRBV28 and TRBJ2-2, with D maybe TRBD2 (6 bases). Germline-derived CDR1 and CDR2 are MDHEN and SYDVKM. Trimming pared 3 bases from V and 6 bases from J, leaving 14 bases between. The CDR3 contains 15 residues. Here the CDR3 DNA reads TGTGCCAGCAGTTTCTGGCGCGGAGGGGCCGGGGAGCTGTTTTTT. It specifies CASSFWRGGAGELFF.

This clonotype was seen many times. The J gene is TRBJ1-5, the V gene TRBV28; D is unresolved. Germline assignment: CDR1 MDHEN and CDR2 SYDVKM. V shed 5 bases and J shed 3 bases, with 14 bases lying between them. CDR3 length: 15 amino acids. As DNA, the CDR3 is TGTGCCAGCAGTCCGCCGGGAGGGAACAATCAGCCCCAGCATTTT. This translates into CASSPPGGNNQPQHF.

The chain links TRBV5-1 to TRBJ1-2; 7 bases map to TRBD1. This CDR3 comprises 15 residues. The J segment lost 8 bases and the V segment lost 0 bases, leaving 10 bases of the junction unmatched. Looked up from germline, CDR1 is SGHRS and CDR2 is YFSETQ. DNA of the CDR3: TGCGCCAGCAGCTTGGCCCCCGGACAGGATTTGGGCTACACCTTC. Its translation: CASSLAPGQDLGYTF.

This clonotype has more than one count but fewer than ten. The V gene is TRBV11-3, the J gene TRBJ2-2; no firm D call. Trimming took 3 bases from V and 2 from J, leaving 7 bases between them. Germline CDR1 SGHNT, CDR2 YENEEA. This CDR3 region has 14 residues. CDR3 sequence: CASSFSFNTGELFF. The CDR3 bases are TGTGCCAGCAGCTTCTCTTTCAACACCGGGGAGCTGTTTTTT.

This chain links TRBV20-1 with TRBJ1-4; unclear D gene. The germline gives CDR1 DFQATT, CDR2 SNEGSKA (reference sequence). V lost 2 bases, J lost 8 bases, and 9 bases lay in between. The CDR3 has 12 amino acids. The CDR3 region has the DNA TGCAGTGCTAGACTAGTAAGCGAAAAACTGTTTTTT. This codes for CSARLVSEKLFF.

This clonotype turned up a few times. V and J are TRBV5-1 and TRBJ2-3; the D is unclear. The germline gives CDR1 SGHRS, CDR2 YFSETQ. Trimming removed 5 bases from V and 0 bases from J, with 7 bases in between. The CDR3 extends over 13 amino acids. The CDR3 DNA is TGCGCCAGCAGGATGGACAGCACAGATACGCAGTATTTT. Translated, it gives CASRMDSTDTQYF.

CDR3 nucleotide sequence: TGTGCCAGCAGCTTACCCGAGGCGGAGCTTTACGAGCAGTACTTC. As protein: CASSLPEAELYEQYF. The gene calls are TRBV7-2 and TRBJ2-7, with no clear D. Germline CDR1 SGHTA, CDR2 FQGNSA. The length of the CDR3 is 15 residues. Deletions cut 2 bases from V and 4 bases from J, with 15 bases between.

There are a few counts of this clonotype. The chain is built from TRBV20-1 and TRBJ2-5, with a weak D call TRBD2 (6 bases). CDR1 DFQATT and CDR2 SNEGSKA come from the germline V gene (reference sequence). The germline V and J ends were trimmed by 1 base and 3 bases, with 12 bases remaining between them. This CDR3 spans 14 amino acids. The CDR3 nucleotides read TGCAGTGCTAGAGGGGACTCGCCCGAAGAGACCCAGTACTTC. As protein: CSARGDSPEETQYF.

CDR3 DNA sequence: TGTGCCAGCAGGATACAGGGGATTCTTAGCAATCAGCCCCAGCATTTT. Translating gives CASRIQGILSNQPQHF. J is TRBJ1-5 and V is TRBV6-1, with 7 nucleotides matching TRBD1. The V gene's germline CDR1 is MNHNS and CDR2 SASEGT. After removal of 6 bases from V and 0 bases from J, the junction contained 8 bases not matched to a gene. This CDR3 has 16 residues.

V gene TRBV27 combines with J gene TRBJ1-5; D gene unclear. Trimming cost V 2 bases and J 4 bases, with 6 bases left between them. CDR3 length: 13 residues. In germline, CDR1 is MNHEY, CDR2 SMNVEV (reference sequence). CDR3 nucleotides: TGTGCCAGCAGTTTACAGAGAAATCAGCCCCAGCATTTT. Translating it yields CASSLQRNQPQHF.

This clonotype was picked up many times. This chain connects TRBV6-1 to TRBJ2-7; weak D call: TRBD1 (6 bases). V dropped 9 bases and J dropped 4 bases, with 16 bases sitting between them. The CDR3 spans 13 residues. The germline V gene has CDR1 MNHNS and CDR2 SASEGT. The CDR3 bases are TGTGCCAGAAAGGGGGTCAGCCGTTACGAGCAGTACTTC. Encoded protein: CARKGVSRYEQYF.